The 20 T cell receptor beta chains below were found in one sample sequenced in a study of blood T cell repertoires in COVID-19. This table comes from immunoSEQ multiplex PCR, and its TCRdb copy is limited to in-frame clones, with some not included. The sample includes some 260,000 clones, 88% of them seen just once. The sequencing input was peripheral blood. These receptors were obtained from a woman in her forties who had recovered from COVID-19.

Written as DNA, the CDR3 is TGTGCCAGCTCACCTAGTCGTGGACAGGGCTACGAGCAGTACTTC. Its protein product is CASSPSRGQGYEQYF. The chain has TRBV18 and TRBJ2-7; 8 bases fit TRBD1. Germline-derived CDR1 and CDR2 are KGHSH and LQKENI. The V and J ends lost 3 bases and 3 bases, in that order; junction bases with no gene match: 7. This CDR3 is 15 amino acids long.

V is TRBV19 and J is TRBJ2-4; TRBD1 might be the D (5 bases). The germline gives CDR1 LNHDA, CDR2 SQIVND (reference sequence). The CDR3 extends over 19 amino acids. V was cut by 6 bases and J by 0 bases, with 24 bases left in between. CDR3 nucleotides: TGTGCCAGTAGCGATGGGCAGAAGACAGCCTCCTTAGCCAAAAACATTCAGTACTTC. Translated: CASSDGQKTASLAKNIQYF.

This rearrangement joins TRBV4-1 to TRBJ1-2; no definite D call. Germline CDR1 is MGHRA and CDR2 is YSYEKL. The CDR3 totals 13 residues. Trimming removed 1 base from V and 9 bases from J, with 12 bases in between. CDR3 loop: CASSQGTERSYTF. DNA for the CDR3: TGCGCCAGCAGCCAAGGGACGGAGCGGAGCTACACCTTC.

This rearrangement joins TRBV24-1 to TRBJ2-2; D might be TRBD2 (5 bases). CDR1 and CDR2 from the germline V gene are KGHDR and SFDVKD. V gave up 4 bases and J gave up 1 base, with 12 bases separating them. This CDR3 region has 16 residues. In DNA, the CDR3 is TGTGCCACCAGTGAGACCCGCGGACTGAACACCGGGGAGCTGTTTTTT. As protein: CATSETRGLNTGELFF.

This chain uses TRBV6-5 with TRBJ2-7; 10 nucleotides match TRBD1. CDR3 size: 13 residues. Germline V CDR1 and CDR2: MNHEY, SVGAGI. V shed 6 bases, J shed 5 bases, and the junction held 4 bases outside the gene matches. Here the CDR3 DNA reads TGTGCCAGCAGGCAGACAGGGGGCCACGAGCAGTACTTC. Protein sequence: CASRQTGGHEQYF.

The genes are TRBV30 and TRBJ2-7, with D tentatively TRBD1 (5 bases). The CDR3 has 13 residues. Germline values: CDR1 GTSNPN, CDR2 SVGIG (reference sequence). V was shortened by 2 bases and J by 6 bases, with 14 bases between the two germline ends. The CDR3 region has the DNA TGTGCCTGGAGTAGCTCAGGGTTCGGCGAGCAGTACTTC. Translating it yields CAWSSSGFGEQYF.

This clone occurred many times. The rearrangement uses TRBV6-5 and TRBJ1-4, with 9 positions matching TRBD1. V lost 5 bases to trimming and J lost 9 bases; unmatched junction nucleotides: 7. The length of the CDR3 is 14 residues. Germline values: CDR1 MNHEY, CDR2 SVGAGI. The CDR3 here is CASSPRTGAKKLFF. CDR3 bases: TGTGCCAGCAGTCCTCGGACAGGGGCGAAAAAACTGTTTTTT.

The chain has TRBV7-2 and TRBJ2-7, with 7 bases fitting TRBD2. V lost 4 bases to trimming and J lost 3 bases; unmatched junction nucleotides: 12. CDR1 SGHTA and CDR2 FQGNSA come from the germline V gene. This CDR3 region has 16 residues. Written as DNA, the CDR3 is TGTGCCAGCAGCTCCCTCCGCCGGTCTAGCGGCTACGAGCAGTACTTC. Protein sequence: CASSSLRRSSGYEQYF.

The chain employs TRBV18 and TRBJ1-5; TRBD1 agrees at 10 bases. V lost 6 bases, J lost 2 bases, and 4 bases stayed unmatched. The CDR3 contains 15 residues. Germline lookup yields CDR1 KGHSH and CDR2 LQKENI. CDR3 protein: CASSYGTGGNQPQHF. CDR3 in DNA: TGTGCCAGCTCTTACGGGACAGGGGGCAATCAGCCCCAGCATTTT.

The chain has TRBV19 and TRBJ2-2; 9 bases line up with TRBD2. V lost 3 bases, J lost 1 base, and 9 bases stayed unmatched. The CDR3 runs 18 residues. In germline, CDR1 is LNHDA, CDR2 SQIVND (reference sequence). This CDR3 reads CASSISGLAGLNTGELFF. The DNA for the CDR3 is TGTGCCAGTAGTATTTCGGGGCTAGCGGGACTGAACACCGGGGAGCTGTTTTTT.

This chain connects TRBV5-4 to TRBJ2-3; 11 bases are a match to TRBD2. The germline gives CDR1 SGHNT, CDR2 YYREEE (reference sequence). The V gene end was trimmed by 3 bases and the J gene end by 4 bases; junction bases not matched to a gene: 16. The CDR3 runs to 19 residues. Here the CDR3 reads CASSSTSGIRLGRADTQYF. The CDR3 DNA sequence: TGTGCCAGCAGCTCGACTAGCGGGATTCGTCTGGGTAGGGCAGATACGCAGTATTTT.

The rearrangement links TRBV2 to TRBJ1-6, with D possibly matching TRBD1 (6 bases). The length of the CDR3 is 15 residues. V lost 4 bases and J 5 bases, leaving 12 bases between the germline ends. The V gene's germline CDR1 is SNHLY and CDR2 FYNNEI. The CDR3 DNA reads as TGTGCCAGCAGTGTCCAGGGGAAACATAATTCACCCCTCCACTTT. The encoded protein is CASSVQGKHNSPLHF.

The V call is TRBV6-8, the J call TRBJ1-4; TRBD1 might be the D (6 bases). The length of the CDR3 is 12 residues. CDR1 is MNHGY and CDR2 is SAAAGT in the germline V gene. The V gene lost 8 bases and the J gene lost 5 bases, with 9 bases spanning the gap. The CDR3 region has the DNA TGTGCCAGCGCAGGGGTGAATGAAAAACTGTTTTTT. Translation: CASAGVNEKLFF.

The chain recombines TRBV7-9 with TRBJ2-1; D ambiguous. Trimming cost V 1 base and J 6 bases, with 4 bases left between them. The CDR3 is 12 residues long. CDR1 is SEHNR and CDR2 is FQNEAQ in the germline V gene (reference sequence). Here the CDR3 reads CASSLVSNEQFF. CDR3 bases: TGTGCCAGCAGCTTAGTCTCCAATGAGCAGTTCTTC.

The gene calls are TRBV25-1 and TRBJ2-1; D is uncertain. The CDR3 is made up of 10 amino acids. CDR1 is MGHDK and CDR2 is SYGVNS in the germline V gene. The ends were cut back, 3 bases at V and 12 bases at J, with 6 bases in the middle. Here the CDR3 reads CASSDGRQFF. CDR3 sequence (DNA): TGTGCCAGCAGTGATGGGCGGCAGTTCTTC.

V gene TRBV6-1 combines with J gene TRBJ1-6, with D possibly matching TRBD1 (6 bases). The ends were cut back, 3 bases at V and 4 bases at J, with 10 bases in the middle. Germline V gene lookup returns CDR1 MNHNS and CDR2 SASEGT. The CDR3 is made up of 15 amino acids. CDR3 sequence reads: CASSEGAGYNSPLHF. CDR3 in DNA: TGTGCCAGCAGTGAGGGGGCAGGTTATAATTCACCCCTCCACTTT.

CDR3 bases: TGTGCCAGCAGTGGGGGAGCTAGCGCCTCCGAGCAGTACTTC. Amino acid sequence: CASSGGASASEQYF. The chain combines TRBV4-2 with TRBJ2-7; the D gene is possibly TRBD2 (6 bases). Germline lookup yields CDR1 LGHNA and CDR2 YNFKEQ. Between the trimmed V and J ends, which lost 6 bases and 6 bases, there was a span of 18 bases. The CDR3 length is 14 residues.

The J gene is TRBJ2-3, the V gene TRBV2; 10 bases are a match to TRBD1. J was trimmed by 1 base and V by 6 bases; bases with no gene match: 4. The CDR3 loop spans 15 amino acids. Germline lookup yields CDR1 SNHLY and CDR2 FYNNEI. The CDR3 DNA follows: TGTGCCAGCAGGGTAGGGACAGGGGGCACAGATACGCAGTATTTT. Translation: CASRVGTGGTDTQYF.

V usage is TRBV12-5 and J usage is TRBJ2-3, with TRBD1 as a possible D gene (6 bases). The CDR3 length is 14 residues. CDR1 and CDR2 (germline): LGHNT, FRNRAP. Trimming left V 5 bases short and J 0 bases short, with 9 bases between. The CDR3 DNA reads TGTGCTAGTGGTCGACAGGCTAGCACAGATACGCAGTATTTT. This encodes CASGRQASTDTQYF.

The chain carries TRBV19 and TRBJ2-7; possible D gene TRBD1, 6 bases. The CDR3 covers 13 residues. CDR1 and CDR2 from the germline V gene are LNHDA and SQIVND (reference sequence). The V and J ends lost 1 base and 7 bases respectively, with 11 bases between them. Written as DNA, the CDR3 is TGTGCCAGTAGTATAGTCCAGGGGTTAGAGCAGTACTTC. This translates into CASSIVQGLEQYF. Variable domain in full (rest from reference TRBV19 and TRBJ2-7): DGGITQSPKYLFRKEGQNVTLSCEQNLNHDAMYWYRQDPGQGLRLIYYSQIVNDFQKGDIAEGYSVSREKKESFPLTVTSAQKNPTAFYLCASSIVQGLEQYFGPGTRLTVT.